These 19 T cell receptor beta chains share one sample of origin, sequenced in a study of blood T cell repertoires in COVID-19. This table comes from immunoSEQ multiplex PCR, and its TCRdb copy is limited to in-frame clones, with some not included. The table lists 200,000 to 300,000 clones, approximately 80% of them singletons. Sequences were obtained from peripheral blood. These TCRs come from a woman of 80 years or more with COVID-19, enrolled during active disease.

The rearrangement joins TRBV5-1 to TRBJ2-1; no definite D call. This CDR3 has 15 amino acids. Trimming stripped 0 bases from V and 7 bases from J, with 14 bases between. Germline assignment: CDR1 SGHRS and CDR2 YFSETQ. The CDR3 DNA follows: TGCGCCAGCAGCTTGGCCGAGACTGTAAGTAATGAGCAGTTCTTC. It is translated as CASSLAETVSNEQFF.

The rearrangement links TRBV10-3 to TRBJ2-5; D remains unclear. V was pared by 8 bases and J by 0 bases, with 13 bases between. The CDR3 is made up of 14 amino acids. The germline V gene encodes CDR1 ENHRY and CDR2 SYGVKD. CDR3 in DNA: TGTGCCATCGAGAGTGTACCTAACCAAGAGACCCAGTACTTC. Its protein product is CAIESVPNQETQYF.

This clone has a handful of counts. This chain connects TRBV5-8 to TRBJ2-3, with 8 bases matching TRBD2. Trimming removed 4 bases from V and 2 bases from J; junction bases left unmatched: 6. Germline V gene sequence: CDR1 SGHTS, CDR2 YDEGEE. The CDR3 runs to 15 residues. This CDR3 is CASSREGLATDTQYF. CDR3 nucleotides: TGTGCCAGCAGCCGGGAAGGACTAGCCACAGATACGCAGTATTTT.

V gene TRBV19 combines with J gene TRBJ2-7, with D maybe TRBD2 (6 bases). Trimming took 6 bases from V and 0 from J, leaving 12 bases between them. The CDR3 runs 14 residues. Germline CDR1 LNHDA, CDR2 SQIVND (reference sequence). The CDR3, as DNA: TGTGCCAGTAGGTTGGACGGGAGCTCCTACGAGCAGTACTTC. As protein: CASRLDGSSYEQYF.

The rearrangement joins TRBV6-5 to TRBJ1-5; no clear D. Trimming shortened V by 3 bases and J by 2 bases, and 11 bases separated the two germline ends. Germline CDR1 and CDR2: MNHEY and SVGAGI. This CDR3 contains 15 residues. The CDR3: CASSYSGYGNQPQHF. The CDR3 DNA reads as TGTGCCAGCAGTTATTCGGGGTACGGCAATCAGCCCCAGCATTTT.

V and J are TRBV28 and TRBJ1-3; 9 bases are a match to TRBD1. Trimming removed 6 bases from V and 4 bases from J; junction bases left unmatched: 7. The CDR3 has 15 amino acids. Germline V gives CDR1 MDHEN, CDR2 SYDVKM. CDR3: CASSLQGAYGNTIYF. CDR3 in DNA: TGTGCCAGCAGCCTACAGGGGGCGTACGGAAACACCATATATTTT.

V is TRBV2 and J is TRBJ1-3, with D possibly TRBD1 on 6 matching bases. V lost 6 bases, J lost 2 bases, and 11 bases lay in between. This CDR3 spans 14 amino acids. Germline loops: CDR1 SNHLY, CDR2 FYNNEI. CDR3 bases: TGTGCCAGCAGGACAAACAGGGCTGGAAACACCATATATTTT. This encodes CASRTNRAGNTIYF. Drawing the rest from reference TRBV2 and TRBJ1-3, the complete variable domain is EPEVTQTPSHQVTQMGQEVILRCVPISNHLYFYWYRQILGQKVEFLVSFYNNEISEKSEIFDDQFSVERPDGSNFTLKIRSTKLEDSAMYFCASRTNRAGNTIYFGEGSWLTVV.

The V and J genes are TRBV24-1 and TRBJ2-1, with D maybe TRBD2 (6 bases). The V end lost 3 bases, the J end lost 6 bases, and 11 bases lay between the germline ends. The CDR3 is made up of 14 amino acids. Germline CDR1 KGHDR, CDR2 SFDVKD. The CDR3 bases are TGTGCCACCAGTGATCCAAGGACTACCAATGAGCAGTTCTTC. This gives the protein CATSDPRTTNEQFF.

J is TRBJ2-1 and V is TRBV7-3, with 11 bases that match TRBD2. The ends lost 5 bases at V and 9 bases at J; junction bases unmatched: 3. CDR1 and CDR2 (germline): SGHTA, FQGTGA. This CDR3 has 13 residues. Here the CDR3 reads CASSRLAGLEQFF. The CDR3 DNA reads TGTGCCAGCAGCCGACTAGCGGGGCTTGAGCAGTTCTTC. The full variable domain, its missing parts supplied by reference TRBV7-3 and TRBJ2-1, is GAGVSQTPSNKVTEKGKYVELRCDPISGHTALYWYRQSLGQGPEFLIYFQGTGAADDSGLPNDRFFAVRPEGSVSTLKIQRTERGDSAVYLCASSRLAGLEQFFGPGTRLTVL.

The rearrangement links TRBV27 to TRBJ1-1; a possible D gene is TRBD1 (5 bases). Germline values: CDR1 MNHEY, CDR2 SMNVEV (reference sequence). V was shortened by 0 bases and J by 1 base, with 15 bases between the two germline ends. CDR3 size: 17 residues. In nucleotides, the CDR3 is TGTGCCAGCAGTTTATCGGTTCAGGGTTCAAAGAACACTGAAGCTTTCTTT. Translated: CASSLSVQGSKNTEAFF.

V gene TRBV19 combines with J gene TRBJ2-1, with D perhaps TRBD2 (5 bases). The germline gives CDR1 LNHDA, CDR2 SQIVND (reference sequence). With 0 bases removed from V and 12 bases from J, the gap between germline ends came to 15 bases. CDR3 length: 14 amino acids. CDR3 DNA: TGTGCCAGTAGTATAGATCTAGCAAGTGATGGGCAGTTCTTC. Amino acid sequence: CASSIDLASDGQFF. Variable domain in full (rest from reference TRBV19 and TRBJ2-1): DGGITQSPKYLFRKEGQNVTLSCEQNLNHDAMYWYRQDPGQGLRLIYYSQIVNDFQKGDIAEGYSVSREKKESFPLTVTSAQKNPTAFYLCASSIDLASDGQFFGPGTRLTVL.

CDR3 in DNA: TGTGCCAGCAGTGTCGAAGGGCGGGTAGCTTTCTTT. It is translated as CASSVEGRVAFF. V usage is TRBV5-6 and J usage is TRBJ1-1; no clear D gene. This CDR3 is built from 12 residues. Trimming took 5 bases from V and 10 from J, leaving 15 bases between them. CDR1 SGHDT and CDR2 YYEEEE come from the germline V gene.

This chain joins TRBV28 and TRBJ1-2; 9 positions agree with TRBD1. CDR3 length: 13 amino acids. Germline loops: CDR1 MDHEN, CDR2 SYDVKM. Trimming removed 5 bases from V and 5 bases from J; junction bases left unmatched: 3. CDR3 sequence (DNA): TGTGCCAGCAGTACCGGACAGGGGTATGGCTACACCTTC. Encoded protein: CASSTGQGYGYTF.

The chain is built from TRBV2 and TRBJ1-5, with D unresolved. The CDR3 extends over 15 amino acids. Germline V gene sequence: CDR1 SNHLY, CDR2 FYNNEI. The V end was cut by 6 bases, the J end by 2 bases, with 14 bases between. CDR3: CASRTAQAGNQPQHF. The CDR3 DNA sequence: TGTGCCAGCAGAACAGCCCAGGCCGGCAATCAGCCCCAGCATTTT.

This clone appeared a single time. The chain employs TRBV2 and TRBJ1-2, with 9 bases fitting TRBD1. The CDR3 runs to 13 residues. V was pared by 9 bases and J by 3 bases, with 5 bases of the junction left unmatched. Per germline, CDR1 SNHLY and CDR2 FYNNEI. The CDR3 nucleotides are TGTGCCAGGGAAGGACAGGGGCACTATGGCTACACCTTC. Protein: CAREGQGHYGYTF.

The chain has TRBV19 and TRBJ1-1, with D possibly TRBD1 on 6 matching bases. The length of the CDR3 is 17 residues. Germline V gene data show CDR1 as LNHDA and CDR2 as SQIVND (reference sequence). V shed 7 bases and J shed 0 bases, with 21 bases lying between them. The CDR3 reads CASIGPRQAIMNTEAFF. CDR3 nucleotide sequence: TGTGCCAGTATTGGGCCGCGACAGGCCATCATGAACACTGAAGCTTTCTTT.

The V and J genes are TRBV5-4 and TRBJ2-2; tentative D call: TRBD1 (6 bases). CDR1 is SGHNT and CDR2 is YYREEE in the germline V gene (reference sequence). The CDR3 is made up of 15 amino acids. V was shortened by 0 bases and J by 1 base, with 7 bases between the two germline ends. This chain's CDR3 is CASSLGGQNTGELFF. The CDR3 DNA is TGTGCCAGCAGCTTGGGGGGACAGAACACCGGGGAGCTGTTTTTT.

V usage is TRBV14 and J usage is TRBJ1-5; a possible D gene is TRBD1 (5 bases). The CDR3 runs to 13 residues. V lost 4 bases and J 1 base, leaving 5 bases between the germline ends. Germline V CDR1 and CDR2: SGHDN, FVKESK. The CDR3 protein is CASSRQSNQPQHF. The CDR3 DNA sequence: TGTGCCAGCAGCCGACAGAGCAATCAGCCCCAGCATTTT.

The CDR3 DNA follows: TGTGCCAGCAGAAAGGGGGACAGGGTGAACACAGATACGCAGTATTTT. Protein product: CASRKGDRVNTDTQYF. The chain carries TRBV5-4 and TRBJ2-3; 9 bases line up with TRBD1. The CDR3 has 16 residues. Looked up from germline, CDR1 is SGHNT and CDR2 is YYREEE (reference sequence). J lost 2 bases, V lost 5 bases, and 9 bases had no gene match.